The 7 T cell receptor beta chains below come from one sample, sequenced in a study of blood T cell repertoires in COVID-19. Sequencing used immunoSEQ multiplex PCR; TCRdb keeps in-frame clones, though not all of them. This table holds 100,000 to 140,000 clones, roughly 90% found once. Sequenced input: peripheral blood. Source of these receptors: a middle-aged man with active or convalescent COVID-19.

V is TRBV2 and J is TRBJ1-4; 9 bases are a match to TRBD1. Germline trimming cut 8 bases from V and 3 bases from J; bases unmatched to any gene: 7. The CDR3 length is 15 residues. Looked up from germline, CDR1 is SNHLY and CDR2 is FYNNEI. The CDR3 loop is CASANRGLANEKLFF. CDR3 nucleotide sequence: TGTGCCAGCGCCAACAGGGGGCTGGCTAATGAAAAACTGTTTTTT.

The rearrangement joins TRBV27 to TRBJ2-5; maybe TRBD2 (6 bases). Germline lookup yields CDR1 MNHEY and CDR2 SMNVEV (reference sequence). There are 14 residues in the CDR3. V was trimmed by 3 bases and J by 9 bases, leaving 17 bases between them. In DNA form, the CDR3 reads TGTGCCAGCAGTTTTGGGACTCCCTCGGGGGCCCAGTACTTC. This translates into CASSFGTPSGAQYF.

V and J are TRBV7-9 and TRBJ1-1, with D hard to call. The V end lost 4 bases, the J end lost 0 bases, and 12 bases lay between the germline ends. Germline CDR1 and CDR2: SEHNR and FQNEAQ (reference sequence). This CDR3 region has 15 residues. This chain's CDR3 is CASSSSGVMNTEAFF. In DNA form, the CDR3 reads TGTGCCAGCAGCTCCTCCGGGGTAATGAACACTGAAGCTTTCTTT.

The rearrangement links TRBV4-1 to TRBJ2-7; tentative D call: TRBD1 (6 bases). The V gene lost 4 bases and the J gene lost 2 bases, with 12 bases spanning the gap. This CDR3 contains 14 residues. Germline assignment: CDR1 MGHRA and CDR2 YSYEKL. CDR3 sequence reads: CASSPRQAPYEQYF. The CDR3 DNA reads TGCGCCAGCAGCCCAAGACAGGCCCCCTACGAGCAGTACTTC.

This chain joins TRBV5-6 and TRBJ1-3; 7 bases align to TRBD1. The CDR3 covers 16 residues. V was clipped by 3 bases and J by 1 base; unmatched bases: 7. Per germline, CDR1 SGHDT and CDR2 YYEEEE. CDR3 sequence: CASSSVRGFSGNTIYF. In DNA form, the CDR3 reads TGTGCCAGCAGCTCCGTCAGGGGGTTTTCTGGAAACACCATATATTTT.

This chain joins TRBV5-1 and TRBJ1-2, with D perhaps matching TRBD1 (6 bases). The CDR3 spans 14 residues. Trimming removed 7 bases from V and 4 bases from J, with 17 bases in between. Germline CDR1 is SGHRS and CDR2 is YFSETQ. The CDR3 sequence is CASLIAGVLYGYTF. CDR3 DNA sequence: TGCGCCAGCCTTATCGCAGGGGTACTCTATGGCTACACCTTC.

V is TRBV10-3 and J is TRBJ2-1; 8 bases align to TRBD2. V was clipped by 10 bases and J by 6 bases; unmatched bases: 17. The germline gives CDR1 ENHRY, CDR2 SYGVKD. The CDR3 length is 16 residues. DNA for the CDR3: TGTGCCACCGGGAGCGGGAGTGGGAGCATTCTCAATGAGCAGTTCTTC. It translates to CATGSGSGSILNEQFF.